Below, one T cell receptor beta chain is given with its context. Antigen: not known. The sample belongs to a study of cytomegalovirus exposure and HLA in healthy donors. Points from the study as a whole: Sequencing likely produced, as an artifact, a cluster of highly shared sequence variants. Later analysis indicated greater clonal expansion among HLA-associated TCR beta chains than among equally common other chains.

Trimming took 4 bases from V and 5 from J; bases not matched to a gene: 5. The CDR3 is made up of 14 amino acids. Germline loops: CDR1 SGHRS, CDR2 YFSETQ. PCR was performed using 60 Vbeta and 13 Jbeta primers. Measured with immunoSEQ multiplex PCR; TCRdb has only the in-frame clones, and not every one. Here the sample spans 160,000 or so clones, 81% being singletons. Healthy bone marrow donors made up the cohort. The chain links TRBV5-1 to TRBJ2-5, with 10 bases lining up with TRBD2. The sequence came from a man between 50 and 59 years old in good health and CMV-seropositive. The sequenced material came from PBMCs. The CDR3 DNA sequence: TGCGCCAGCAGCCAAGCGGGGGGGGAGGAGACCCAGTACTTC. Protein: CASSQAGGEETQYF.